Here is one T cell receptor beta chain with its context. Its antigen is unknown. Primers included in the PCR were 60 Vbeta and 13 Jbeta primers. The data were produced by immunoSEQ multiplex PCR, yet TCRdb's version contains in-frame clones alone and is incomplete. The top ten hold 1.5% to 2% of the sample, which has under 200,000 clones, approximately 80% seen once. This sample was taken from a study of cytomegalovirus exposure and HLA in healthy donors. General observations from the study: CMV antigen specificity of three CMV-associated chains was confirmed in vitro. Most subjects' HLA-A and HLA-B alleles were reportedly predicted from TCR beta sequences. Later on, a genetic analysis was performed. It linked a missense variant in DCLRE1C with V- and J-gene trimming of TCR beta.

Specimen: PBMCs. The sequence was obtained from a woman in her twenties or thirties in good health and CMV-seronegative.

In DNA, the CDR3 is TGCGCCAGCAGTGAGTCTACGGGGAAACGGGAGGCGAGCTCCTACGAGCAGTACTTC. Translated, it gives CASSESTGKREASSYEQYF. The chain links TRBV10-1 to TRBJ2-7; 7 bases map to TRBD2. Germline CDR1 and CDR2: WNHNN and SYGVQD (reference sequence). V lost 0 bases, J lost 0 bases, and 14 bases stayed unmatched. This CDR3 region has 19 residues.